Below are 16 T cell receptor beta chains sequenced from a single sample in a study of blood T cell repertoires in COVID-19. Clones were sequenced by immunoSEQ multiplex PCR, and TCRdb holds only the in-frame ones, with some missing. The sample includes roughly 150,000 clones, 80% seen only once; the top ten take roughly 6%. What was sequenced was PBMCs or T cells enriched from blood (not recorded which). The receptors shown here come from a man aged 40-49 years who had recovered from COVID-19.

CDR3 residues: CASSLGDTVYGYTF. As DNA, the CDR3 is TGCGCCAGCAGTTTAGGGGATACGGTCTATGGCTACACCTTC. The chain carries TRBV5-1 and TRBJ1-2; perhaps TRBD1 as D (5 bases). Germline V gene data show CDR1 as SGHRS and CDR2 as YFSETQ. Trimming shortened V by 5 bases and J by 4 bases, and 15 bases separated the two germline ends. The CDR3 is made up of 14 amino acids.

The chain recombines TRBV13 with TRBJ2-3; 8 bases agree with TRBD2. The CDR3 spans 14 residues. The J segment lost 7 bases and the V segment lost 2 bases, leaving 5 bases of the junction unmatched. Germline V gene data show CDR1 as PRHDT and CDR2 as FYEKMQ (reference sequence). CDR3 loop: CASSLLAGEYTQYF. CDR3 in DNA: TGTGCCAGCAGCTTACTAGCGGGCGAATATACGCAGTATTTT. The entire variable domain, with the rest obtained from reference TRBV13 and TRBJ2-3, is as follows: AAGVIQSPRHLIKEKRETATLKCYPIPRHDTVYWYQQGPGQDPQFLISFYEKMQSDKGSIPDRFSAQQFSDYHSELNMSSLELGDSALYFCASSLLAGEYTQYFGPGTRLTVL.

The chain recombines TRBV11-2 with TRBJ2-3; 15 bases agree with TRBD2. CDR1 is SGHAT, CDR2 FQNNGV, per germline. This CDR3 is 17 amino acids long. J gave up 7 bases and V 0 bases, and 5 bases lay outside the gene matches. CDR3 sequence (DNA): TGTGCCAGCAGCTTAGACCGGACTAGCGGGGGGGCATATACGCAGTATTTT. Translation: CASSLDRTSGGAYTQYF.

The V gene is TRBV5-4, the J gene TRBJ2-3, with 9 bases that match TRBD2. The CDR3 runs to 17 residues. V shed 2 bases and J 4 bases; nucleotides not matched to a gene: 11. The germline CDR1 and CDR2 sequences are SGHNT and YYREEE (reference sequence). This CDR3 is CASSLAGNPSGADTQYF. The CDR3, as DNA: TGTGCCAGCAGCTTAGCGGGGAACCCTAGCGGGGCAGATACGCAGTATTTT.

This clone was found a few times. The chain couples TRBV30 to TRBJ1-1; the D is unclear. This CDR3 contains 12 residues. Germline V gives CDR1 GTSNPN, CDR2 SVGIG (reference sequence). The V end lost 4 bases, the J end lost 4 bases, and 10 bases lay between the germline ends. The chain's CDR3 is CAWNRILTEAFF. CDR3 DNA sequence: TGTGCCTGGAATCGTATACTCACTGAAGCTTTCTTT. The whole variable domain, filled in from reference TRBV30 and TRBJ1-1, reads SQTIHQWPATLVQPVGSPLSLECTVEGTSNPNLYWYRQAAGRGLQLLFYSVGIGQISSEVPQNLSASRPQDRQFILSSKKLLLSDSGFYLCAWNRILTEAFFGQGTRLTVV.

This chain joins TRBV5-1 and TRBJ1-4; 7 positions match TRBD1. There are 14 residues in the CDR3. V was clipped by 4 bases and J by 0 bases; unmatched bases: 0. Germline values: CDR1 SGHRS, CDR2 YFSETQ. The CDR3 is CASSQGATNEKLFF. CDR3 nucleotides: TGCGCCAGCAGCCAGGGGGCAACTAATGAAAAACTGTTTTTT.

The chain employs TRBV5-5 and TRBJ2-7, with D unresolved. Germline values: CDR1 SGHKS, CDR2 YYEKEE (reference sequence). The CDR3 covers 12 residues. The ends were cut back, 1 base at V and 3 bases at J, with 5 bases in the middle. CDR3 sequence (DNA): TGTGCCAGCAGCTTGAACAGCTACGAGCAGTACGTC. Translating it yields CASSLNSYEQYV.

This clone was found a few times. V is TRBV30 and J is TRBJ1-2; D may be TRBD1 (5 bases). The CDR3 loop spans 11 amino acids. The V and J ends lost 3 bases and 7 bases respectively, with 9 bases between them. Germline CDR1 and CDR2: GTSNPN and SVGIG (reference sequence). The CDR3 sequence is CAWSPGVGYTF. CDR3 sequence (DNA): TGTGCCTGGAGCCCGGGGGTTGGCTACACCTTC.

The V and J genes are TRBV19 and TRBJ1-1; no definite D call. Between the trimmed V and J ends, which lost 8 bases and 1 base, there was a span of 14 bases. This CDR3 has 14 amino acids. CDR1 is LNHDA and CDR2 is SQIVND in the germline V gene (reference sequence). The CDR3 bases are TGTGCCAGTCTATCGTGGGAGCCGAACACTGAAGCTTTCTTT. Translating it yields CASLSWEPNTEAFF.

V gene TRBV18 combines with J gene TRBJ2-2, with 8 bases aligning to TRBD1. V was clipped by 6 bases and J by 4 bases; unmatched bases: 10. The CDR3 contains 16 residues. CDR1 is KGHSH and CDR2 is LQKENI in the germline V gene. This CDR3 is CASSIFGQGGTGELFF. As DNA, the CDR3 is TGTGCCAGCTCCATTTTCGGACAGGGAGGCACCGGGGAGCTGTTTTTT.

This clone was observed a few times. The rearrangement uses TRBV10-2 and TRBJ2-1; a weak D match, TRBD2 (5 bases). The CDR3 runs 16 residues. CDR1 and CDR2 (germline): WSHSY, SAAADI. The ends were cut back, 6 bases at V and 4 bases at J, with 19 bases in the middle. The CDR3 here is CASSLGVALNYNEQFF. The CDR3 DNA reads as TGCGCCAGCAGCCTCGGAGTAGCGCTAAATTACAATGAGCAGTTCTTC.

In this sample, this clone turned up a few times. The chain is built from TRBV5-1 and TRBJ1-1, with 7 bases matching TRBD1. Germline V gives CDR1 SGHRS, CDR2 YFSETQ. The V segment lost 2 bases and the J segment 8 bases; nucleotides outside the gene matches: 15. This CDR3 contains 16 residues. CDR3 in amino acids: CASSFTLLLDRREAFF. The DNA of the CDR3 is TGCGCCAGCAGCTTCACCCTACTCCTGGACAGGAGGGAAGCTTTCTTT.

The rearrangement uses TRBV5-1 and TRBJ2-3; 9 bases align to TRBD1. V shed 2 bases, J shed 4 bases, and the junction held 5 bases outside the gene matches. The CDR3 is 15 amino acids. Germline CDR1 is SGHRS and CDR2 is YFSETQ. The CDR3 DNA reads TGCGCCAGCAGCTTCTACAGGGGGCTGGCAGATACGCAGTATTTT. Translating gives CASSFYRGLADTQYF.

The chain has TRBV5-1 and TRBJ1-2, with 8 bases that match TRBD1. The CDR3 loop spans 14 amino acids. Germline V gene data show CDR1 as SGHRS and CDR2 as YFSETQ. With 0 bases clipped from V and 7 bases from J, the junction kept 5 bases outside the gene matches. The CDR3 sequence is CASSLARGQGGYTF. CDR3 DNA: TGCGCCAGCAGCTTGGCCAGGGGGCAAGGTGGCTACACCTTC.

The rearrangement uses TRBV2 and TRBJ1-1, with 7 bases lining up with TRBD1. CDR3 length: 13 amino acids. Germline-derived CDR1 and CDR2 are SNHLY and FYNNEI. V trimming: 6 bases; J trimming: 4 bases; junction bases outside the gene matches: 5. The CDR3, as DNA: TGTGCCAGCAGCCCTGACAGGGCCACTGAAGCTTTCTTT. Its protein is CASSPDRATEAFF.

CDR3 coding DNA: TGTGCCAGCAGTCCATGGACAGGGATAAAGGCTGGCTACACCTTC. Amino acid sequence: CASSPWTGIKAGYTF. This chain links TRBV27 with TRBJ1-2; TRBD1 matches at 8 bases. The CDR3 covers 15 residues. Germline trimming cut 5 bases from V and 7 bases from J; bases unmatched to any gene: 12. CDR1 MNHEY and CDR2 SMNVEV come from the germline V gene (reference sequence).